Listed here are 8 T cell receptor beta chains from one sample, sequenced in a study of blood T cell repertoires in COVID-19. Assay: immunoSEQ multiplex PCR; the TCRdb copy retains only in-frame clones and omits some. The table records some 100,000 clones, roughly 89% of them present only once. Material: peripheral blood. The receptor source for this set is a human donor with acute or convalescent COVID-19. The donor label of this sample is uncertain.

A remark on this clone: Relative to the germline gene, one junction end is altered; a read error may explain this. The chain employs TRBV4-3 and TRBJ2-1, with a weak D call TRBD1 (5 bases). Germline lookup yields CDR1 LGHNA and CDR2 YSLEER. The CDR3 length is 13 residues. CDR3 DNA: TGCGCCAACAGCCAGGGCTCGTACAATGAGCAGTTCTTC. This gives the protein CANSQGSYNEQFF.

The chain recombines TRBV9 with TRBJ2-7, with 7 bases fitting TRBD1. V gave up 0 bases and J gave up 6 bases; unmatched junction bases: 9. Germline V gene data show CDR1 as SGDLS and CDR2 as YYNGEE. The CDR3 runs 15 residues. The CDR3 region has the DNA TGTGCCAGCAGCGTAGGGTACCGGGACAGCGTCGAGCAGTACTTC. Its translation is CASSVGYRDSVEQYF.

A remark on this clone: At one of its ends the junction is not consistent with the germline gene, which may arise from a read error. The V and J genes are TRBV28 and TRBJ1-1; a weak D match, TRBD1 (5 bases). In germline, CDR1 is MDHEN, CDR2 SYDVKM. This CDR3 region has 14 residues. CDR3 nucleotides: TGTGCCAGCAGTTTATTAGGGGTGAAGACTGAAGCTTTCTTT. Translating it yields CASSLLGVKTEAFF.

This chain connects TRBV4-1 to TRBJ1-2, with D perhaps TRBD1 (6 bases). This CDR3 spans 14 amino acids. In germline, CDR1 is MGHRA, CDR2 YSYEKL. Trimming removed 1 base at V and 7 bases at J, with 13 bases between. CDR3 region: CASSQVSGVLGYTF. CDR3 in DNA: TGCGCCAGCAGCCAAGTCTCAGGGGTACTTGGCTACACCTTC.

CDR3 protein: CASSRQLEPTNEQFF. The CDR3 DNA reads as TGTGCCAGTAGTAGACAGCTAGAACCTACAAATGAGCAGTTCTTC. This chain connects TRBV19 to TRBJ2-1, with D maybe TRBD1 (5 bases). Looked up from germline, CDR1 is LNHDA and CDR2 is SQIVND (reference sequence). Deletions cut 4 bases from V and 7 bases from J, with 17 bases between. This CDR3 region has 15 residues.

CDR3: CASSSGHYNEQFF. CDR3 sequence (DNA): TGTGCCAGCAGCTCCGGACATTACAATGAGCAGTTCTTC. This chain uses TRBV7-8 with TRBJ2-1; weak D call: TRBD1 (5 bases). Between the trimmed V and J ends, which lost 4 bases and 4 bases, there was a span of 8 bases. CDR3 length equals 13 residues. Germline V gives CDR1 SGHVS, CDR2 FQNEAQ.

This sequence joins TRBV30 and TRBJ2-4; 13 bases map to TRBD2. The germline V gene encodes CDR1 GTSNPN and CDR2 SVGIG (reference sequence). V was pared by 0 bases and J by 0 bases, with 8 bases of the junction left unmatched. This CDR3 comprises 19 residues. The CDR3 spells CAWSVPGTSGALAKNIQYF. In DNA form, the CDR3 reads TGTGCCTGGAGTGTACCCGGGACTAGCGGGGCCCTAGCCAAAAACATTCAGTACTTC.

In its sample, this clone was seen once. This chain's CDR3 is CASSVSAGGPRETQYF. In nucleotides, the CDR3 is TGTGCCAGCAGCGTTTCTGCGGGGGGGCCGAGAGAGACCCAGTACTTC. The rearrangement links TRBV9 to TRBJ2-5, with 9 bases matching TRBD2. Trimming at V came to 2 bases and at J to 4 bases, leaving 9 bases not matched to a gene. The CDR3 is made up of 16 amino acids. Germline V gene sequence: CDR1 SGDLS, CDR2 YYNGEE. Full variable domain (remainder filled in from reference TRBV9 and TRBJ2-5): DSGVTQTPKHLITATGQRVTLRCSPRSGDLSVYWYQQSLDQGLQFLIQYYNGEERAKGNILERFSAQQFPDLHSELNLSSLELGDSALYFCASSVSAGGPRETQYFGPGTRLLVL.